The clone carrying this TCR beta chain came up many times. In building TCR beta libraries, iRepertoire HTBI primers were used together with Arm-PCR of CDR3 regions. Using its own MiXCR run on the multiplex PCR reads, TCRdb lists one record per CDR3 protein. The table includes about 540,000 distinct CDR3 sequences, less than 15% detected once. The length of the CDR3 is 14 residues. J lost 4 bases, V lost 3 bases, and 4 bases had no gene match. Germline loops: CDR1 KGHSH, CDR2 LQKENI. This entry is derived from a study of regulatory T cells in long-lasting Graves disease. Time point indicated: newly diagnosed GD, antithyroid drugs for less than 3 months. The TCR library was prepared using RNA isolated from PBMCs. The data were also submitted as part of a second study, on T cells in Graves' hyperthyroidism and ophthalmopathy. This second study notes: Clinical symptoms, serum thyroxine, TRAb, thyroid ultrasound and orbital computed tomography informed diagnoses. Blood also carried most thyroid clonotypes expanded above 0.001.

The source is a young man with Graves disease. J is TRBJ1-2 and V is TRBV18, with TRBD1 identical over 8 bases. The sample was peripheral blood mononuclear cells (PBMCs), taken at new diagnosis, from a patient treated with antithyroid drugs. Here the CDR3 reads CASSPTTGVYGYTF. CDR3 nucleotides: TGTGCCAGCTCACCGACGACAGGGGTCTATGGCTACACCTTC.